A single sample gave rise to the 24 T cell receptor beta chains below, sequenced in a study of blood T cell repertoires in COVID-19. Generated by immunoSEQ multiplex PCR, the TCRdb table keeps only in-frame clones and is missing some. The repertoire holds under 130,000 clones, with roughly 80% as singletons. Input material: peripheral blood. The receptors here all came from a human donor in a cohort sampled during active COVID-19.

The chain has TRBV5-6 and TRBJ1-1, with TRBD1 identical over 9 bases. CDR1 SGHDT and CDR2 YYEEEE come from the germline V gene. The CDR3 sequence is 15 residues long. V was clipped by 2 bases and J by 4 bases; unmatched bases: 6. The CDR3 protein is CASSFIGTGSTEAFF. As DNA, the CDR3 is TGTGCCAGCAGCTTTATAGGGACAGGGAGCACTGAAGCTTTCTTT.

CDR3 protein: CASSERLGGGYTF. In nucleotides, the CDR3 is TGTGCCAGCAGTGAACGGCTCGGAGGGGGCTACACCTTC. The chain uses TRBV2 and TRBJ1-2; D unclear. V was shortened by 2 bases and J by 8 bases, with 12 bases between the two germline ends. From germline, CDR1 is SNHLY and CDR2 FYNNEI. The CDR3 has 13 amino acids. The full variable domain, rest sourced from reference TRBV2 and TRBJ1-2, is EPEVTQTPSHQVTQMGQEVILRCVPISNHLYFYWYRQILGQKVEFLVSFYNNEISEKSEIFDDQFSVERPDGSNFTLKIRSTKLEDSAMYFCASSERLGGGYTFGSGTRLTVV.

The chain combines TRBV5-5 with TRBJ1-1, with D tentatively TRBD1 (6 bases). CDR3 length equals 16 residues. Germline-derived CDR1 and CDR2 are SGHKS and YYEKEE (reference sequence). V gave up 1 base and J gave up 3 bases, with 16 bases separating them. The DNA of the CDR3 is TGTGCCAGCAGCTTGTTTAGCAGGGGTTGGGACACTGAAGCTTTCTTT. Amino acids: CASSLFSRGWDTEAFF.

J is TRBJ2-3 and V is TRBV7-9; TRBD2 agrees at 11 bases. The trim removed 4 bases at V and 3 bases at J, leaving 6 bases unmatched. The CDR3 loop spans 16 amino acids. Germline V gene lookup returns CDR1 SEHNR and CDR2 FQNEAQ (reference sequence). The CDR3 spells CASSSIAGGLTDTQYF. The CDR3 DNA reads as TGTGCCAGCAGCTCCATAGCGGGGGGGCTGACAGATACGCAGTATTTT.

The chain couples TRBV10-3 to TRBJ1-2, with D possibly matching TRBD1 (6 bases). CDR1 is ENHRY and CDR2 is SYGVKD in the germline V gene. Deletions cut 10 bases from V and 4 bases from J, with 19 bases between. The CDR3 consists of 14 residues. CDR3 nucleotide sequence: TGTGCCACGAATGGCCCGGGACAATCCTATGGCTACACCTTC. It is translated as CATNGPGQSYGYTF.

This CDR3 is CASGHPGSYEQYF. CDR3 sequence (DNA): TGCGCCAGCGGACACCCTGGGTCCTACGAGCAGTACTTC. V is TRBV4-1 and J is TRBJ2-7; weak D call: TRBD1 (5 bases). Germline-derived CDR1 and CDR2 are MGHRA and YSYEKL. V was clipped by 8 bases and J by 1 base, with 12 bases between them. The CDR3 contains 13 residues.

The chain has TRBV7-3 and TRBJ1-2; a possible D gene is TRBD1 (5 bases). V lost 3 bases to trimming and J lost 6 bases, with 11 bases between them. CDR1 is SGHTA, CDR2 FQGTGA, per germline. The CDR3 sequence is 13 residues long. In DNA form, the CDR3 reads TGTGCCAGCAGCTTCGGGCAGGGTGATGGCTACACCTTC. Translated: CASSFGQGDGYTF.

CDR3 sequence: CASSLYGTGEANGYTF. Here the CDR3 DNA reads TGCGCCAGCAGCTTGTACGGGACAGGGGAGGCGAATGGCTACACCTTC. The J gene is TRBJ1-2, the V gene TRBV5-1, with 10 bases identical to TRBD1. The CDR3 has 16 residues. Looked up from germline, CDR1 is SGHRS and CDR2 is YFSETQ. Trimming at V came to 1 base and at J to 6 bases, leaving 9 bases not matched to a gene.

DNA for the CDR3: TGTGCCAGCAGGGATAGGACAGGGACTAATGAAAAACTGTTTTTT. It yields the protein CASRDRTGTNEKLFF. The J gene is TRBJ1-4, the V gene TRBV2; 8 nucleotides line up with TRBD1. Germline CDR1 and CDR2: SNHLY and FYNNEI. V lost 6 bases to trimming and J lost 2 bases; unmatched junction nucleotides: 5. The CDR3 is 15 residues long.

As for this clone: One junction end disagrees with the germline gene, perhaps due to a read error. This chain connects TRBV6-1 to TRBJ1-2, with D possibly TRBD1 on 5 matching bases. This CDR3 spans 13 amino acids. The germline V gene has CDR1 MNHNS and CDR2 SASEGT. The chain's CDR3 is CASSEALLDGGNF. The CDR3 DNA reads TGTGCCAGCAGTGAAGCGCTTCTGGACGGGGGTAACTTC.

V gene TRBV27 combines with J gene TRBJ2-1; 16 positions agree with TRBD2. The CDR3 sequence is 17 residues long. The ends lost 6 bases at V and 9 bases at J; junction bases unmatched: 11. Germline V gene data show CDR1 as MNHEY and CDR2 as SMNVEV (reference sequence). Here the CDR3 reads CASRPGLAGGIEGEQFF. The CDR3 DNA reads as TGTGCCAGCAGACCGGGACTAGCGGGGGGGATTGAGGGTGAGCAGTTCTTC.

J is TRBJ2-1 and V is TRBV24-1; possibly TRBD1 for D (5 bases). CDR3 length: 12 residues. Germline V gene lookup returns CDR1 KGHDR and CDR2 SFDVKD. Trimming pared 7 bases from V and 6 bases from J, leaving 9 bases between. CDR3 amino acids: CATRDKFNEQFF. The CDR3 nucleotides read TGTGCCACCAGGGACAAGTTCAATGAGCAGTTCTTC.

This sequence joins TRBV7-2 and TRBJ2-1, with 10 bases identical to TRBD2. Germline V gene sequence: CDR1 SGHTA, CDR2 FQGNSA. This CDR3 region has 14 residues. The V gene end was trimmed by 1 base and the J gene end by 14 bases; junction bases not matched to a gene: 8. CDR3 sequence (DNA): TGTGCCAGCAGCTTAGAGAAGCGGGGGGGCGCGGAGTTCTTC. Encoded protein: CASSLEKRGGAEFF.

This chain links TRBV10-3 with TRBJ2-2; possibly TRBD1 for D (6 bases). Between the trimmed V and J ends, which lost 4 bases and 7 bases, there was a span of 16 bases. Germline V gives CDR1 ENHRY, CDR2 SYGVKD. This CDR3 has 15 residues. CDR3 region: CAISVNRDVGGELFF. The CDR3 nucleotides read TGTGCCATCAGTGTAAACAGGGACGTTGGCGGGGAGCTGTTTTTT.

This clone has just one count. The chain has TRBV7-9 and TRBJ2-5, with TRBD2 identical over 7 bases. The CDR3 is 14 amino acids. In germline, CDR1 is SEHNR, CDR2 FQNEAQ (reference sequence). Trimming at V came to 5 bases and at J to 3 bases, leaving 6 bases not matched to a gene. CDR3 DNA: TGTGCCAGCAGCCTCCGGACTAGTAAAGAGACCCAGTACTTC. It encodes CASSLRTSKETQYF.

This rearrangement joins TRBV30 to TRBJ1-2; TRBD1 agrees at 10 bases. J lost 7 bases, V lost 5 bases, and 4 bases had no gene match. Germline lookup yields CDR1 GTSNPN and CDR2 SVGIG (reference sequence). This CDR3 is 12 amino acids long. CDR3 sequence (DNA): TGTGCCTGGTACCGGGACAGGGGTGGCTACACCTTC. It yields the protein CAWYRDRGGYTF.

J is TRBJ1-2 and V is TRBV5-5; 9 bases fit TRBD1. The CDR3 extends over 15 amino acids. The germline V gene has CDR1 SGHKS and CDR2 YYEKEE (reference sequence). V was clipped by 2 bases and J by 4 bases; unmatched bases: 6. CDR3 sequence reads: CASSLTGGLVYGYTF. For the CDR3, the DNA is TGTGCCAGCAGCTTAACAGGGGGCCTAGTCTATGGCTACACCTTC.

Here the CDR3 DNA reads TGTGCCAGCTCCGATTTTAGCGGGAGACTCAATGAGCAGTTCTTC. It encodes CASSDFSGRLNEQFF. The chain combines TRBV18 with TRBJ2-1, with TRBD2 matching over 9 bases. The germline gives CDR1 KGHSH, CDR2 LQKENI. The V gene end was trimmed by 6 bases and the J gene end by 6 bases; junction bases not matched to a gene: 9. The CDR3 loop spans 15 amino acids.

The chain recombines TRBV5-1 with TRBJ2-3; D is possibly TRBD1 (6 bases). Germline CDR1 SGHRS, CDR2 YFSETQ. The CDR3 runs 16 residues. Between the trimmed V and J ends, which lost 4 bases and 4 bases, there was a span of 19 bases. Here the CDR3 DNA reads TGCGCCAGCAGCCCCGCAGGGGCCCCAAGGGCAGATACGCAGTATTTT. Encoded protein: CASSPAGAPRADTQYF.

The chain joins TRBV6-5 to TRBJ1-5, with D maybe TRBD1 (5 bases). The CDR3 runs 14 residues. The germline gives CDR1 MNHEY, CDR2 SVGAGI. Trimming pared 7 bases from V and 1 base from J, leaving 11 bases between. The CDR3 protein is CASTIDSSNQPQHF. The DNA for the CDR3 is TGTGCCAGCACGATCGACAGCAGCAATCAGCCCCAGCATTTT.

The chain is built from TRBV10-3 and TRBJ2-7; 10 bases fit TRBD2. The CDR3 spans 13 residues. Germline V gene data show CDR1 as ENHRY and CDR2 as SYGVKD. The CDR3: CAGRTSGSYEQYF. For the CDR3, the DNA is TGTGCAGGGAGGACTAGCGGCTCCTACGAGCAGTACTTC.

This clone has only a few counts. The chain employs TRBV6-2 or TRBV6-3 and TRBJ2-1; 12 positions match TRBD2. The CDR3 has 18 amino acids. V dropped 6 bases and J dropped 4; count of bases not matched to a gene: 13. Germline CDR1 MNHEY, CDR2 SVGEGT. CDR3 region: CASSRTSGGTIGYNEQFF. As DNA, the CDR3 is TGTGCCAGCAGCCGTACTAGCGGGGGGACCATCGGGTACAATGAGCAGTTCTTC.

This clone was observed once. The chain uses TRBV11-3 and TRBJ1-1, with D maybe TRBD1 (6 bases). The CDR3 spans 14 residues. Looked up from germline, CDR1 is SGHNT and CDR2 is YENEEA. V lost 4 bases, J lost 5 bases, and 14 bases lay in between. Written as DNA, the CDR3 is TGTGCCAGCAGCTCTACCGGGAGGGGGACTGAAGCTTTCTTT. As protein: CASSSTGRGTEAFF.

The chain links TRBV6-5 to TRBJ1-1, with D tentatively TRBD1 (6 bases). The CDR3 runs 12 residues. Germline lookup yields CDR1 MNHEY and CDR2 SVGAGI. V lost 8 bases and J lost 4, with 11 bases in between. The CDR3 DNA sequence: TGTGCCAGCTCGGGCAGGGGCACTGAAGCTTTCTTT. Protein product: CASSGRGTEAFF.